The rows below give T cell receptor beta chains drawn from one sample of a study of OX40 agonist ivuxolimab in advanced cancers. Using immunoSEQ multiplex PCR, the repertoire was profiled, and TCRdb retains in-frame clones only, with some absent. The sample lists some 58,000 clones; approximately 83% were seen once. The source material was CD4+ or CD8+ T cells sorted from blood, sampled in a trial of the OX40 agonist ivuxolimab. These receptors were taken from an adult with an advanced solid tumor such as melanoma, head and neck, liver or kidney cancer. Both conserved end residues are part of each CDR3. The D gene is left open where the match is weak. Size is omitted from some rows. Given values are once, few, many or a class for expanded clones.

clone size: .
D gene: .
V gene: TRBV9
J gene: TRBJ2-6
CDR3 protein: CASSVEPRFVLTF
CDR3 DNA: TGTGCCAGCAGCGTAGAGCCCAGGTTCGTCCTGACTTTC

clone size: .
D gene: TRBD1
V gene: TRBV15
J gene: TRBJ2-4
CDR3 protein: CATSRDMYRGRTPVAKNIQYF
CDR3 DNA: TGTGCCACCAGCAGAGACATGTACAGGGGACGGACCCCCGTAGCCAAAAACATTCAGTACTTC

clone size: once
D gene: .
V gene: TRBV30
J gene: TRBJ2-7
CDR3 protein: CAWGDGSSYEQYF
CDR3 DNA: TGTGCCTGGGGGGACGGAAGCTCCTACGAGCAGTACTTC

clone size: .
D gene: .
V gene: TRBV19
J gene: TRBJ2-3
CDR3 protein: CASRVGSTDTQYF
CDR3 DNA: TGTGCCAGTCGGGTGGGAAGCACAGATACGCAGTATTTT

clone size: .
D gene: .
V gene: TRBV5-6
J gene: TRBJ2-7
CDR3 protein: CASSEWGSYEQYF
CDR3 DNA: TGTGCCAGCAGCGAATGGGGCTCCTACGAGCAGTACTTC

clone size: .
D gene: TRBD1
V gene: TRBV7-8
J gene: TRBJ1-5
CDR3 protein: CASSGRQGARNQPQHF
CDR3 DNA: TGTGCCAGCAGCGGACGACAGGGGGCGCGGAATCAGCCCCAGCATTTT

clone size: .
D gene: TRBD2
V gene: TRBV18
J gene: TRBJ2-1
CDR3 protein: CASSSPGGHRNNEQFF
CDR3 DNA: TGTGCCAGCTCATCCCCGGGGGGGCACAGGAACAATGAGCAGTTCTTC

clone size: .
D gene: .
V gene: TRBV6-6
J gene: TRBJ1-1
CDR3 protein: CASRQHGFEAFF
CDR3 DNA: TGTGCCAGCAGACAACATGGCTTTGAAGCTTTCTTT

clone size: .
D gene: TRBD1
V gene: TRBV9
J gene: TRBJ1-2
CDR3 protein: CASSRSPSPGQGDYGYTF
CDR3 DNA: TGTGCCAGCAGCCGATCACCGTCCCCGGGACAGGGGGACTATGGCTACACCTTC

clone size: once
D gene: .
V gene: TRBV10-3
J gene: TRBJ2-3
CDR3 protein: CAISGGTTLDTQYF
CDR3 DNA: TGTGCCATCAGTGGTGGCACGACTCTGGATACGCAGTATTTT

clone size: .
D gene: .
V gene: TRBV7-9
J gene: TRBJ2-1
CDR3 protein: CASSLAGYGEQFF
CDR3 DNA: TGTGCCAGCAGCTTAGCGGGTTACGGTGAGCAGTTCTTC

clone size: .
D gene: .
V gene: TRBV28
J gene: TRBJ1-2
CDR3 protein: CASSPPGVGVGYTF
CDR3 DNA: TGTGCCAGCAGTCCACCGGGGGTCGGGGTTGGCTACACCTTC

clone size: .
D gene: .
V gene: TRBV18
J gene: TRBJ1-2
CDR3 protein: CASSSQEGYGYTF
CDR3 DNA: TGTGCCAGCTCATCACAGGAGGGCTATGGCTACACCTTC

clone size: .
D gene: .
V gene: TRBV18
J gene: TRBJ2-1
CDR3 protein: CASSPSGEGRQFF
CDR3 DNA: TGTGCCAGCTCACCATCAGGGGAAGGGCGGCAGTTCTTC

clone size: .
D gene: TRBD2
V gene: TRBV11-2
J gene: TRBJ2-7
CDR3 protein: CASRPGGGNEQYF
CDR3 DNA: TGTGCCAGCAGGCCGGGAGGGGGGAACGAGCAGTACTTC

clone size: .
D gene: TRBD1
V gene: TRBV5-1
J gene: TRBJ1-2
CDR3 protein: CASSLGWTGDRFYGYTF
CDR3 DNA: TGCGCCAGCAGCTTGGGATGGACAGGGGATCGGTTTTATGGCTACACCTTC

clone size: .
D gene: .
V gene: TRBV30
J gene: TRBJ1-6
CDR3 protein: CAWSLPNSPLHF
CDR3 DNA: TGTGCCTGGAGTCTGCCAAATTCACCCCTCCACTTT

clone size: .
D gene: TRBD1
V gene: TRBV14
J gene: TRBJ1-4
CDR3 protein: CASSQSRRTGFEKLFF
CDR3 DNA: TGTGCCAGCAGCCAAAGCAGACGGACAGGGTTTGAAAAACTGTTTTTT

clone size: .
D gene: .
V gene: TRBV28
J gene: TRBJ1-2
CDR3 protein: CASSSEPRGYTF
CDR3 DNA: TGTGCCAGCAGTTCGGAACCTCGTGGCTACACCTTC

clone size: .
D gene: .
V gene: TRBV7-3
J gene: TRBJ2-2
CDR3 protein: CASSPHRGVNTGELFF
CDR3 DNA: TGTGCCAGCAGCCCCCATCGCGGGGTGAACACCGGGGAGCTGTTTTTT

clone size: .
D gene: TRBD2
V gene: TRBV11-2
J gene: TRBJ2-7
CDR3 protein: CASRLRLAGGLSYEQYF
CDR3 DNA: TGTGCCAGCAGGCTAAGGCTAGCGGGAGGGCTCTCCTACGAGCAGTACTTC

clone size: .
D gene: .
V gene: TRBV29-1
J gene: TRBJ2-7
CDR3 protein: CSVANYRTYEQYF
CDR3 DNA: TGCAGCGTTGCAAATTACAGGACCTACGAGCAGTACTTC

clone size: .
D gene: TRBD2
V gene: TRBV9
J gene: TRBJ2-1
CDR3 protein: CASSPSGSPYNNEQFF
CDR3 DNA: TGTGCCAGCAGCCCTAGCGGGAGTCCCTACAACAATGAGCAGTTCTTC

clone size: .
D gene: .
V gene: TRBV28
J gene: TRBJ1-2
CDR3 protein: CASSTPGQAIYGYTF
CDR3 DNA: TGTGCCAGCAGTACGCCGGGGCAGGCTATTTATGGCTACACCTTC

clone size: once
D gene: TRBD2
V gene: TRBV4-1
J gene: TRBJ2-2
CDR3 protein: CASSQEGLAGGTGELFF
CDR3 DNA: TGCGCCAGCAGCCAAGAGGGACTAGCGGGAGGTACCGGGGAGCTGTTTTTT

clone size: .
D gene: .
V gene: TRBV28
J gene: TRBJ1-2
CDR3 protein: CASSFGSYGYTF
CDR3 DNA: TGTGCCAGCAGTTTTGGATCCTATGGCTACACCTTC

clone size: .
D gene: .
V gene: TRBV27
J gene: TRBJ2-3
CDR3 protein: CASSFYGYSTDTQYF
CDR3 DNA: TGTGCCAGCAGTTTTTATGGCTACAGCACAGATACGCAGTATTTT

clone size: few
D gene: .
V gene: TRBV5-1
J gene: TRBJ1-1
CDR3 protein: CASSLEGVTEAFF
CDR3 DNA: TGCGCCAGCAGCTTGGAGGGGGTTACTGAAGCTTTCTTT

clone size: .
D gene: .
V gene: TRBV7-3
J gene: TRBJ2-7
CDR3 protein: CASSLTGGSNYEQYF
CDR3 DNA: TGTGCCAGCAGCTTAACAGGAGGGTCAAACTACGAGCAGTACTTC

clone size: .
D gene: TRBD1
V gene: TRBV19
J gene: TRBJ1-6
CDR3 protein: CASSLRDRNSPLHF
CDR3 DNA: TGTGCCAGTAGTCTCCGGGACAGAAATTCACCCCTCCACTTT

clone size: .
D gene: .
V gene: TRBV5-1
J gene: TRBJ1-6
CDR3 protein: CASSLDRATDSPLHF
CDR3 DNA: TGCGCCAGCAGCTTGGACAGGGCCACGGATTCACCCCTCCACTTT

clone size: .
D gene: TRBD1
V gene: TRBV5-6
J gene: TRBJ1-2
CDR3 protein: CASIADRGNYGYTF
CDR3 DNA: TGTGCCAGCATTGCGGACAGGGGGAACTATGGCTACACCTTC

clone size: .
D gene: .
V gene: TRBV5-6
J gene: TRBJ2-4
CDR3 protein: CASSLGLEDDIQYF
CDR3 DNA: TGTGCCAGCAGCTTGGGGCTAGAAGATGACATTCAGTACTTC

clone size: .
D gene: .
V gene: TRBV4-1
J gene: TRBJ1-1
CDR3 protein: CASSQGQGKNTEAFF
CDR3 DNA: TGCGCCAGCAGCCAAGGGCAGGGTAAGAACACTGAAGCTTTCTTT

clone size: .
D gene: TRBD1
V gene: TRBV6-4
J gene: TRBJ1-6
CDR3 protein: CASSASATGNNSPLHF
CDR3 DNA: TGTGCCAGCAGTGCAAGCGCGACAGGGAATAATTCACCCCTCCACTTT

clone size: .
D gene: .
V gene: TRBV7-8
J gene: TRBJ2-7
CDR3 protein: CASRNYGQPYEQYF
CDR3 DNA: TGTGCCAGCAGGAACTATGGGCAACCCTACGAGCAGTACTTC

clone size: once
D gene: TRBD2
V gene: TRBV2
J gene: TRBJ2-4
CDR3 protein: CASSGTSGGLAKNIQYF
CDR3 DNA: TGTGCCAGCAGTGGGACTAGCGGGGGACTAGCCAAAAACATTCAGTACTTC

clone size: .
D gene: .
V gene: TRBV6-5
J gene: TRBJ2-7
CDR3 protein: CASSWGRDDEQYF
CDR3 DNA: TGTGCCAGCAGTTGGGGCAGGGACGACGAGCAGTACTTC

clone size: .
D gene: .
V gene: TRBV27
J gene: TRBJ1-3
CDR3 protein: CASSFRGRPGNTIYF
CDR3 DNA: TGTGCCAGCAGTTTCCGGGGGAGGCCTGGAAACACCATATATTTT

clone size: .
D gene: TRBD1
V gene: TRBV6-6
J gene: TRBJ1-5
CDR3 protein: CASSLRQGPEQPQHF
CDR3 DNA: TGTGCCAGCAGCCTGAGACAGGGTCCTGAACAGCCCCAGCATTTT